These 28 T cell receptor delta chains came from one sample sequenced in a study of gamma-delta chains in newborns, infants, children. TCRdb reapplied CATT to the reads. The repertoire has 3,300 or so delta-chain clones, 0.6% to 0.65% of them found once; the top ten carry around 14%. Material: blood. The source is a child who was a newborn, infant or young child, either healthy, febrile or measles-vaccinated (not recorded which).

Comments on this clone: This DNA's translation differs at residue 7 from TCRdb's protein, which comes from a much larger clone; a read error is likely, and the protein shown is translated from the DNA. The chain links TRDV2 to TRDJ3; a weak D match, TRDD3 (6 bases). V was trimmed by 2 bases and J by 0 bases, leaving 16 bases between them. The germline gives CDR1 GEAIGNYY, CDR2 EKD. The CDR3 runs to 19 residues. The CDR3 sequence is CACDILRDKSSWDTRQMFF. The CDR3 DNA sequence: TGTGCCTGTGACATACTGAGGGATAAAAGCTCCTGGGACACCCGACAGATGTTTTTC.

This clone was detected a few times. This sequence is one base from a far larger clone and is likely a read error. Different DNA sequences within this sample yield the same CDR3. The V gene is TRAV29/DV5, the J gene TRDJ3; weak D call: TRDD3 (5 bases). Germline V gives CDR1 NSMFDY, CDR2 ISSIKDK. The CDR3 has 17 amino acids. The CDR3 loop reads CAASGGASSWDTRQMFF. CDR3 sequence (DNA): TGTGCAGCAAGCGGGGGGGCCAGCTCCTGGGACACCCGGCAGATGTTTTTC.

By proportion, this clone is medium-sized. A clone one base away is much larger, so this may be a read error. CDR3 residues: CACGLLGDTPLTAQLFF. The CDR3 coding sequence is TGTGCCTGTGGTTTACTGGGGGATACGCCTTTGACAGCACAACTCTTCTTT. V gene TRDV2 combines with J gene TRDJ2; 13 positions agree with TRDD3. V lost 5 bases to trimming and J lost 0 bases; unmatched junction nucleotides: 5. CDR3 length equals 17 residues. Germline V gene sequence: CDR1 GEAIGNYY, CDR2 EKD.

This clone was counted only a few times. TCRdb pairs this DNA with a much larger clone's protein that differs at residue 11, likely a read error; the protein shown was translated from the DNA. The J gene is TRDJ2, the V gene TRDV2; TRDD3 aligns across 8 bases. The CDR3 spans 14 residues. CDR1 is GEAIGNYY and CDR2 is EKD in the germline V gene. This CDR3 is CACDTWGMTARLFF. Here the CDR3 DNA reads TGTGCCTGTGACACCTGGGGGATGACAGCACGACTCTTCTTT.

This clone was counted a few times. For this DNA, TCRdb reports the protein of a much larger clone, which diverges at residue 4, most likely from a read error; the protein presented here is translated directly from the DNA. The same CDR3 also results from other DNA sequences found in this sample. The chain uses TRDV2 and TRDJ3, with 8 bases aligning to TRDD3. CDR3 length equals 16 residues. Per the germline V gene, CDR1 is GEAIGNYY and CDR2 is EKD. As DNA, the CDR3 is TGCGCCTGTGGCACCTGGGGGACCTGGGACACCCGACAGATGTTTTTC. Its protein is CACGTWGTWDTRQMFF.

This clone is termed large (0.1 to 1%). Distinct nucleotide sequences in the sample also encode this CDR3. The chain uses TRDV2 and TRDJ2, with 9 bases identical to TRDD3. The CDR3 has 14 amino acids. Germline trimming cut 0 bases from V and 5 bases from J; bases unmatched to any gene: 0. Germline V gene lookup returns CDR1 GEAIGNYY and CDR2 EKD. The CDR3 DNA sequence: TGTGCCTGTGACACCCTGGGGGATACAGCACAACTCTTCTTT. Protein: CACDTLGDTAQLFF.

Within the sample, this clone is medium-sized (0.01 to 0.1%). A far larger clone lies a single base away; this is likely a read error. The CDR3 sequence: CACDVLGDLTTQLFF. The CDR3 DNA is TGTGCCTGTGACGTACTGGGGGATTTGACAACACAACTCTTCTTT. V is TRDV2 and J is TRDJ2; 10 bases are shared with TRDD3. The CDR3 loop spans 15 amino acids. Germline values: CDR1 GEAIGNYY, CDR2 EKD.

This clone has only a few counts. The protein given by TCRdb reflects a much larger clone and differs at residues 3 and 11 from this DNA's translation, likely from a read error; the protein shown is the DNA's translation. The gene calls are TRDV2 and TRDJ2; TRDD3 matches 8 bases. The CDR3 totals 17 residues. Germline CDR1 and CDR2: GEAIGNYY and EKD. The CDR3 DNA is TGTGCCCGTGACACCGTGGCTGGGGGGATATATTCAGCACAACTCTTCTTT. This gives the protein CARDTVAGGIYSAQLFF.

This clone was recorded only once. The V gene is uncalled and the J gene is TRDJ3; TRDD3, as called in the table, went unchecked against the DNA. The CDR3 runs to 17 residues. CDR3 sequence: CACDTVWATLDTRQLFF. CDR3 DNA: TGTGCCTGTGACACCGTGTGGGCTACCTTGGACACACGACAGCTGTTTTTC.

By frequency in the sample, this clone is large (0.1 to 1%). Other DNA sequences in the sample encode the same CDR3. This chain links TRDV2 with TRDJ3, with 11 bases lining up with TRDD3. V shed 2 bases and J 0 bases; nucleotides not matched to a gene: 5. In germline, CDR1 is GEAIGNYY, CDR2 EKD. CDR3 length: 19 residues. CDR3 nucleotide sequence: TGTGCCTGTGACATACTGGGGGATAAAGGCTCCTGGGACACCCGACAGATGTTTTTC. Amino acid sequence: CACDILGDKGSWDTRQMFF.

This clone was observed a handful of times. The protein in TCRdb stems from a much larger clone and differs at residue 8 from this DNA's translation, likely a read error; here the protein is translated from the DNA. The CDR3 region is CACDTWASSWDTRQMFF. In DNA form, the CDR3 reads TGTGCCTGTGACACCTGGGCTTCCTCCTGGGACACCCGACAGATGTTTTTC. The genes are TRDV2 and TRDJ3; no clear D. The CDR3 runs 17 residues. The V and J ends lost 0 bases and 0 bases respectively, with 8 bases between them. In germline, CDR1 is GEAIGNYY, CDR2 EKD.

Only a few counts were recorded for this clone. The protein given by TCRdb reflects a much larger clone and differs at residue 3 from this DNA's translation, likely from a read error; the protein shown is the DNA's translation. V and J are TRDV2 and TRDJ3; 9 nucleotides agree with TRDD3. CDR3 length equals 18 residues. J lost 0 bases, V lost 8 bases, and 10 bases had no gene match. Germline assignment: CDR1 GEAIGNYY and CDR2 EKD. The DNA of the CDR3 is TGTGCCTATGATCACACTGGGGGAAGCTCCTGGGACACCCGACAGATGTTTTTC. Amino acids: CAYDHTGGSSWDTRQMFF.

Concerning this clone itself: The amino acid sequence in TCRdb belongs to a much larger clone and departs from this DNA's translation at residue 10, likely a sequencing read error; the sequence shown is translated from the DNA. The chain has TRDV1 and TRDJ3; TRDD3 agrees at 8 bases. Germline values: CDR1 TSWWSYY, CDR2 QGS. This CDR3 comprises 20 residues. J lost 0 bases, V lost 4 bases, and 11 bases had no gene match. The CDR3 reads CALGGSNWGPSSWDTRQMFF. The CDR3 bases are TGTGCTCTTGGGGGTTCCAACTGGGGGCCAAGCTCCTGGGACACCCGACAGATGTTTTTC.

This clone occurred a few times. For this DNA, TCRdb reports the protein of a much larger clone, which diverges at residue 7, most likely from a read error; the protein presented here is translated directly from the DNA. This rearrangement joins TRDV2 to TRDJ3; weak D call: TRDD3 (5 bases). The ends were cut back, 3 bases at V and 2 bases at J, with 13 bases in the middle. Germline CDR1 and CDR2: GEAIGNYY and EKD. CDR3 length equals 17 residues. The CDR3 bases are TGTGCCTGTGACCCAGTACCGGGGGCCTGGGACACCCGACAGATGTTTTTC. It yields the protein CACDPVPGAWDTRQMFF.

This clone came up a few times. A far larger clone is only one base removed, so a read error is likely. V usage is TRDV2 and J usage is TRDJ3; 8 nucleotides line up with TRDD3. Germline CDR1 reads GEAIGNYY; CDR2 reads EKD. The CDR3 loop spans 21 amino acids. The CDR3 sequence: CACDTVRDTQSGSWDARQMFF. The CDR3, as DNA: TGTGCCTGTGACACCGTACGGGATACGCAGTCAGGCTCCTGGGACGCCCGACAGATGTTTTTC.

This clone was observed many times. A far more abundant clone sits one base away, making this likely a read error. This chain uses TRDV2 with TRDJ1; weak D call: TRDD3 (5 bases). This CDR3 spans 14 amino acids. Germline lookup yields CDR1 GEAIGNYY and CDR2 EKD. The V and J ends lost 3 bases and 0 bases respectively, with 10 bases between them. CDR3 in amino acids: CACDAVGYTDKLIF. Written as DNA, the CDR3 is TGTGCCTGTGACGCCGTGGGATACACCGATAAACTCATCTTT.

Points on this clone: This clone may be a read error of a much larger clone one base away. This rearrangement joins TRDV2 to TRDJ1, with 8 positions matching TRDD3. Unmatched junction bases numbered 17, after V lost 2 bases and J lost 1 base. Germline V gene lookup returns CDR1 GEAIGNYY and CDR2 EKD. The CDR3 sequence is 19 residues long. CDR3 sequence reads: CACDIVTGGFPSCTDKLIF. The CDR3 nucleotides are TGTGCCTGTGACATCGTCACTGGGGGTTTTCCCTCCTGCACCGATAAACTCATCTTT.

In its sample, this clone was seen a few times. The protein that TCRdb holds for this DNA derives from a much larger clone and differs from the translated DNA at residue 5, which likely indicates a read error; the protein shown here is translated from the DNA. The chain employs TRDV2 and TRDJ3; 7 nucleotides match TRDD3. CDR3 length equals 17 residues. Trimming cost V 2 bases and J 0 bases; bases outside gene matches: 3. Germline values: CDR1 GEAIGNYY, CDR2 EKD. The CDR3 loop is CACDIWGDSWDTRQMFF. The CDR3 region has the DNA TGTGCCTGTGACATCTGGGGGGACTCCTGGGACACCCGACAGATGTTTTTC.

The sample holds a few counts of this clone. It differs at one base from a far larger clone, so likely a read error. The V and J genes are TRDV2 and TRDJ3; 8 bases are shared with TRDD3. Germline V gives CDR1 GEAIGNYY, CDR2 EKD. Trimming cost V 0 bases and J 0 bases; bases outside gene matches: 12. The CDR3 loop spans 21 amino acids. CDR3 DNA sequence: TGTGCCTGTGACACCGTGTCGGAGGGATACGCTAGCTCCTGGGACACCCGACAGATGTTTTTC. Translated, it gives CACDTVSEGYASSWDTRQMFF.

As for this clone: The TCRdb record carries a much larger clone's protein, which differs from this DNA's translation at residue 11; a read error is the likely cause, and the protein listed here is the DNA translation. The chain joins TRDV2 to TRDJ3, with 10 nucleotides matching TRDD3. V lost 4 bases, J lost 0 bases, and 11 bases stayed unmatched. The CDR3 extends over 20 amino acids. Per the germline V gene, CDR1 is GEAIGNYY and CDR2 is EKD. The CDR3 here is CACEHYTGGCGSWDTRQMFF. As DNA, the CDR3 is TGTGCCTGTGAACATTACACTGGGGGATGCGGCTCCTGGGACACCCGACAGATGTTTTTC.

This clone appeared a few times. TCRdb's protein for this DNA is that of a much larger clone and differs from the translation at residue 7, likely a read error; the protein shown is the DNA translation. V gene TRDV2 combines with J gene TRDJ3, with TRDD3 as a possible D gene (6 bases). The CDR3 is 18 amino acids. The V and J ends lost 2 bases and 0 bases respectively, with 13 bases between them. The V gene's germline CDR1 is GEAIGNYY and CDR2 EKD. CDR3 sequence reads: CACDSTEGYSWDTRQMFF. The CDR3 bases are TGTGCCTGTGACAGTACTGAGGGATACTCCTGGGACACCCGACAGATGTTTTTC.

A few counts support this clone. This likely stems from a read error, as it lies one base from a far larger clone. The same CDR3 arises from other DNA sequences in this sample as well. The genes are TRDV2 and TRDJ2; 8 nucleotides align to TRDD3. Germline V gene sequence: CDR1 GEAIGNYY, CDR2 EKD. CDR3 length equals 14 residues. The DNA for the CDR3 is TGTGCCTGTGACACTGGGGGATTGACGGCACAACTCTTCTTT. It encodes CACDTGGLTAQLFF.

This clone has only a few counts. The protein TCRdb gives is from a much larger clone and does not agree with this DNA's translation at residue 8, likely a read error; the protein shown here comes from the DNA. The DNA for the CDR3 is TGTGCCTGTGACACCTGGGGGCTCTGGGACACCCGACAGATGTTTTTC. It translates to CACDTWGLWDTRQMFF. The chain combines TRDV2 with TRDJ3; the D gene is possibly TRDD3 (6 bases). The CDR3 has 16 amino acids. Trimming pared 0 bases from V and 3 bases from J, leaving 8 bases between. Germline CDR1 is GEAIGNYY and CDR2 is EKD.

This clone was counted only a few times. A far larger clone differs by one base, so this is likely a read error. Other nucleotide sequences in the sample specify the same CDR3. The V and J genes are TRDV2 and TRDJ2, with 9 positions matching TRDD3. Trimming at V came to 0 bases and at J to 4 bases, leaving 11 bases not matched to a gene. Per the germline V gene, CDR1 is GEAIGNYY and CDR2 is EKD. The CDR3 has 18 residues. The CDR3 coding sequence is TGTGCCTGTGACACCATACTGGGGGACACGCCCAAGACAGCACAACTCTTCTTT. Translated, it gives CACDTILGDTPKTAQLFF.

As for this clone: Mismatch with germline at one junction end may stem from a read error. This same CDR3 is encoded by further DNA sequences in the sample. The J gene is TRDJ3, the V gene TRDV2, with D possibly matching TRDD3 (6 bases). There are 17 residues in the CDR3. The germline V gene encodes CDR1 GEAIGNYY and CDR2 EKD. CDR3 nucleotides: TGTGCCTGTGACACTGGGGGTTCTCCCTGGGACACCCGACAGATGTTCTTC. Protein: CACDTGGSPWDTRQMFF.

A remark on this clone: This DNA's translation differs at residue 11 from TCRdb's protein, which comes from a much larger clone; a read error is likely, and the protein shown is translated from the DNA. The rearrangement uses TRDV2 and TRDJ3; no definite D call. Per germline, CDR1 GEAIGNYY and CDR2 EKD. The CDR3 has 18 residues. CDR3 in DNA: TGTGCCTGTGACACAGGAGGGAGCCGCTCCGGGGACACCCGACAGATGTTTTTC. This codes for CACDTGGSRSGDTRQMFF.

This clone is judged medium-sized. A read error is possible here, since a much larger clone lies one base away. The rearrangement links TRDV2 to TRDJ3; a possible D gene is TRDD3 (6 bases). The CDR3 extends over 17 amino acids. Germline CDR1 and CDR2: GEAIGNYY and EKD. Trimming shortened V by 0 bases and J by 0 bases, and 8 bases separated the two germline ends. The CDR3 DNA reads TGTGCCTGTGACACCACTGGGAGCTCCTGGGACACCCGACAGATGTTTTTC. Protein: CACDTTGSSWDTRQMFF.

This clone was seen more than once but under ten times. The protein TCRdb gives is from a much larger clone and does not agree with this DNA's translation at residue 15, likely a read error; the protein shown here comes from the DNA. V is TRDV2 and J is TRDJ1; 9 bases align to TRDD3. The CDR3 covers 17 residues. Germline CDR1 GEAIGNYY, CDR2 EKD. CDR3 sequence (DNA): TGCGCCTGTGACACCGTCGGGGGGATACATTACGGCGATAAACGCATCTTT. Its protein product is CACDTVGGIHYGDKRIF.